The T cell receptor (beta chain) under discussion was sequenced for a study of neoadjuvant nivolumab and ipilimumab in lung cancer (TCRdb year 2020). With respect to the entire study: In the NEOSTAR trial, nivolumab was administered intravenously at 3 mg/kg on days 1, 15 and 29, and the combination arm also received ipilimumab 1 mg/kg on day 1 only. The primary endpoint of the trial was the rate of major pathologic response (MPR) in the intention-to-treat population of each study arm. A total of just under 45 patients with operable NSCLC were treated in the trial, with about 23 randomized to nivolumab monotherapy and about 21 randomized to nivolumab plus ipilimumab. TCR repertoires in pretherapy (baseline) peripheral blood were compared with TCR repertoires in tumors resected at surgery after neoadjuvant immune checkpoint blockade. Seven patients had matched pretherapy and resected tumor pairs analyzed, with four treated with nivolumab and three with nivolumab plus ipilimumab.

On this clone: Its antigen target is currently unknown. No per-base quality is available; no much larger clone lies one base away.

What the authors observed across the whole study: A small number of samples underwent TCR sequencing. From pretherapy to surgery, tumor T-cell richness and clonality increased in three of three dual-therapy tumors but in only two of four nivolumab-treated tumors. No significant correlation was found between TCR clonality and pathologic tumor regression, and only one major-pathologic-response sample was available for the clonality analysis. Greater TCR richness and clonality were observed in resected tumors than in tumor-adjacent uninvolved lung, and increases were observed in more dual-therapy-treated tumors. A positive correlation was observed between pretherapy blood TCR richness and richness in tumors resected after neoadjuvant therapy (Spearman R = 0.82).

The receptor library was made with the immunoSEQ multiplex PCR assay. The authors' analysis ran thus. Repertoires were summarized in terms of richness and clonality, and significantly expanded and contracted clones between pre- and post-therapy samples were identified. TCRdb holds this immuneACCESS table with in-frame rearrangements only. Some clones are missing; in checked studies, unresolved V genes explain under half, and the rest has no known cause. That table furnishes V, J and clone size, whereas the DNA furnished D and trimming. The sample has about 18,000 clones on record, 60% to 85% of them singletons. The top ten clones comprise around 8.1% of the sample. The germline V gene sets CDR1 to SGHRS and CDR2 to YFSETQ. Measured from the cysteine to the phenylalanine, the CDR3 is 16 residues long. The CDR3 DNA has 48 bases and is translated from base 1. The junction carries 19 bases between V and J, which are trimmed by 3 bases and 4 bases respectively.

Per the publication, the time point label means: at surgical resection after neoadjuvant nivolumab +/- ipilimumab. The samples were taken from NEOSTAR, a phase 2 randomized trial in operable NSCLC that tested neoadjuvant nivolumab or nivolumab plus ipilimumab, followed by surgery. This chain is built from TRBV5-1 and TRBJ1-1; the D segment could be TRBD1, given 5 matching bases. Here the sequenced sample was tumor tissue, taken after neoadjuvant nivolumab, alone or with ipilimumab, at or shortly before surgery. The TCR comes from an adult with non-small cell lung cancer. The CDR3 is CASSWDPGLLPTEAFF. The base sequence is TGCGCCAGCAGCTGGGACCCAGGGCTCTTACCCACTGAAGCTTTCTTT.